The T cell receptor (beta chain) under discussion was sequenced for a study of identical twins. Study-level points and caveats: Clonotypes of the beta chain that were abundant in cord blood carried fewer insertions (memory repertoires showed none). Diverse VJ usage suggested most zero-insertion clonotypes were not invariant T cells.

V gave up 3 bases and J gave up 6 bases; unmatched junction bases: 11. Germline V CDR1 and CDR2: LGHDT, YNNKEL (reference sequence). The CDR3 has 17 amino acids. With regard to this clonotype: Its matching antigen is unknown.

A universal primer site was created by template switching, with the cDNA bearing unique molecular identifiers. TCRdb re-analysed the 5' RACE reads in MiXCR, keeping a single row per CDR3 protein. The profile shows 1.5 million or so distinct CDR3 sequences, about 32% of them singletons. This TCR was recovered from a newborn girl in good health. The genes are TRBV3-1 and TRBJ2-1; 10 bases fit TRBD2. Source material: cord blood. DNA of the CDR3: TGTGCCAGCAGCCAGTCCCCACTAGCGGGAAGAGTCAATGAGCAGTTCTTC. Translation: CASSQSPLAGRVNEQFF.